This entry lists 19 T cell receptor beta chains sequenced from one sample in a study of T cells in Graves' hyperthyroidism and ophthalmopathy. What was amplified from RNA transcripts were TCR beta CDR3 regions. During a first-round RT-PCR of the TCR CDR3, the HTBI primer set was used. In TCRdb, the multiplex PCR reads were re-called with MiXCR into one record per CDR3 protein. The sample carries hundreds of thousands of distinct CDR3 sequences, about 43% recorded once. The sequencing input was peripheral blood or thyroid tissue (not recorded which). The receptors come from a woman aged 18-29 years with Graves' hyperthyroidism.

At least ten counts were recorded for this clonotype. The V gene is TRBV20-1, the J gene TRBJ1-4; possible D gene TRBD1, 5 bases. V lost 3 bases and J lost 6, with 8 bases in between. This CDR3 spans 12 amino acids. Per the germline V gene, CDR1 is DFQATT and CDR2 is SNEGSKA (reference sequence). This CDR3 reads CSASGADEKLFF. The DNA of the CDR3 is TGCAGTGCTAGTGGGGCAGATGAAAAACTGTTTTTT.

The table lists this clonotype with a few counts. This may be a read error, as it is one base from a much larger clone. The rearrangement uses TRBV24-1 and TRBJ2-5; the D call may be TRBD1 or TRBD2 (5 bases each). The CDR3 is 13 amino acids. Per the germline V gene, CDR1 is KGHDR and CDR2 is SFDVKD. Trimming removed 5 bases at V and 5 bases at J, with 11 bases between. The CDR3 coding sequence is TGTGCCACCAGTGGTCGGGACCGCGAGACCCAGTACTTC. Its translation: CATSGRDRETQYF.

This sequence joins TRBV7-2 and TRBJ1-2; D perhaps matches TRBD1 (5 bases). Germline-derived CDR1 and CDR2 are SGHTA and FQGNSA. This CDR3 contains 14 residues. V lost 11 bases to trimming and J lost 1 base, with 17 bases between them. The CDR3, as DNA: TGTGCCTGGGGGGTTGGTCCGAGTAACTATGGCTACACCTTC. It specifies CAWGVGPSNYGYTF.

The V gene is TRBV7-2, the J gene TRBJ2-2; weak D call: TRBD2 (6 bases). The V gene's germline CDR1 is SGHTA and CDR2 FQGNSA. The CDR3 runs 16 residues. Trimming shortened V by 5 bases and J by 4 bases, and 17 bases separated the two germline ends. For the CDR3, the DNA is TGTGCCAGCAGCGGGGGGACCCTCGGGTCCACCGGGGAGCTGTTTTTT. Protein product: CASSGGTLGSTGELFF.

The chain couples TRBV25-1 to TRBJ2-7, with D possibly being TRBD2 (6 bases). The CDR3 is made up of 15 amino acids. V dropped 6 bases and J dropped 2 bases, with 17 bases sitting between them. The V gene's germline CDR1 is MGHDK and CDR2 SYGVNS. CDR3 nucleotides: TGTGCCAGCAGCTTCGGGAGCAGAGGTACCTACGAGCAGTACTTC. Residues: CASSFGSRGTYEQYF.

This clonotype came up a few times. The CDR3: CSVGTGGDTGELFF. The DNA of the CDR3 is TGCAGCGTTGGAACAGGGGGCGACACCGGGGAGCTGTTTTTT. This chain uses TRBV29-1 with TRBJ2-2, with 9 bases aligning to TRBD1. Looked up from germline, CDR1 is SQVTM and CDR2 is ANQGSEA. The CDR3 extends over 14 amino acids. Trimming at V came to 4 bases and at J to 3 bases, leaving 3 bases not matched to a gene.

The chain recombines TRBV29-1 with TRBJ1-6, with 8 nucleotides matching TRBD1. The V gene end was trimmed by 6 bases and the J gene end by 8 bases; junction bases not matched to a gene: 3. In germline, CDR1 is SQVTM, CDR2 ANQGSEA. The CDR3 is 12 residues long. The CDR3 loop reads CSVRTGYSPLHF. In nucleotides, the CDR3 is TGCAGCGTGCGGACAGGGTATTCACCCCTCCACTTT.

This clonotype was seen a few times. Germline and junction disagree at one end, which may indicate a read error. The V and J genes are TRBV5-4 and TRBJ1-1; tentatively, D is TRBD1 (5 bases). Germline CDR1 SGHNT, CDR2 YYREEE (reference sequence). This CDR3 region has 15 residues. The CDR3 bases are TGCGCCAGCAGCATGGCCCTTGCGGGGGGTACTGAAGCTTTCTTT. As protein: CASSMALAGGTEAFF.

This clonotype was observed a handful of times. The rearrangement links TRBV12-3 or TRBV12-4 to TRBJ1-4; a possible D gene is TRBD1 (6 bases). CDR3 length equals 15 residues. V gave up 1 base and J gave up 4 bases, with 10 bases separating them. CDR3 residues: CASSLVTGSNEKLFF. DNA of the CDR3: TGTGCCAGCAGTTTAGTAACAGGGAGTAATGAAAAACTGTTTTTT.

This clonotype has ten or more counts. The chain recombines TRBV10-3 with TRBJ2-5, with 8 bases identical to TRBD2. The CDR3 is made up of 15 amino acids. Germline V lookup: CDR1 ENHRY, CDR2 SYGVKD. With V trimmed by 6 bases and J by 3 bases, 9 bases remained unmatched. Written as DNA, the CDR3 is TGTGCCATCAGGGCAACTAGCGGCGTAGAAGAGACCCAGTACTTC. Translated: CAIRATSGVEETQYF.

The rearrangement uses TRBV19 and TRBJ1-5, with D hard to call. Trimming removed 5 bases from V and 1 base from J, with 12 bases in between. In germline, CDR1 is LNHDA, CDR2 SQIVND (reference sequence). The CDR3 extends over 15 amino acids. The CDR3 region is CASSFPELSNQPQHF. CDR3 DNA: TGTGCCAGTAGTTTTCCAGAACTAAGCAATCAGCCCCAGCATTTT. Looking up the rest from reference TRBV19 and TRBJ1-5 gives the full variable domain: DGGITQSPKYLFRKEGQNVTLSCEQNLNHDAMYWYRQDPGQGLRLIYYSQIVNDFQKGDIAEGYSVSREKKESFPLTVTSAQKNPTAFYLCASSFPELSNQPQHFGDGTRLSIL.

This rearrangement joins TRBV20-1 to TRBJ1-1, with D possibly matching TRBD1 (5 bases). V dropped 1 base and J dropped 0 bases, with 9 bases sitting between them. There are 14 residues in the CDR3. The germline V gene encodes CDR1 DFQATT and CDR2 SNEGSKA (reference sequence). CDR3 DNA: TGCAGTGCTAGAGCGGACACGATGAACACTGAAGCTTTCTTT. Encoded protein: CSARADTMNTEAFF.

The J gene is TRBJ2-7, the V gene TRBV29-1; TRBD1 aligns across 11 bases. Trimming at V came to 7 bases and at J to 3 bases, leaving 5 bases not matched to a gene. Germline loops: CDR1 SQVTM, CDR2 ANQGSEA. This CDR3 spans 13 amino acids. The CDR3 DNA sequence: TGCAGCGGGGAGGACAGGGGGCTCTACGAGCAGTACTTC. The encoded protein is CSGEDRGLYEQYF.

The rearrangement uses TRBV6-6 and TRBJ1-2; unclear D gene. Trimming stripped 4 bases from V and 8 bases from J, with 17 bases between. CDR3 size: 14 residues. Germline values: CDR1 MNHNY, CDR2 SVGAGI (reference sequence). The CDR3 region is CASSSLAGGQGYTF. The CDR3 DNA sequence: TGTGCCAGCAGTTCACTAGCGGGAGGGCAAGGCTACACCTTC.

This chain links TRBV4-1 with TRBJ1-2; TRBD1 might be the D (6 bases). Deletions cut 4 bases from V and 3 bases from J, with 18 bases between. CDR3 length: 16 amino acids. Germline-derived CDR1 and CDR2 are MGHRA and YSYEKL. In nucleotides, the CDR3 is TGCGCCAGCAGCCCCCGGAACGGACAGCTCCACTATGGCTACACCTTC. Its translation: CASSPRNGQLHYGYTF.

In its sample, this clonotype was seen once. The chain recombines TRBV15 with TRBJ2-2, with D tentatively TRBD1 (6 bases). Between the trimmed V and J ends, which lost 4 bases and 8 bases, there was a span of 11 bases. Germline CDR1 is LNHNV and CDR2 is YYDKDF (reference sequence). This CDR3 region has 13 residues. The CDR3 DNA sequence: TGTGCCACCAGCAACCACGGGACAGGGGAGCTGTTTTTT. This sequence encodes CATSNHGTGELFF.

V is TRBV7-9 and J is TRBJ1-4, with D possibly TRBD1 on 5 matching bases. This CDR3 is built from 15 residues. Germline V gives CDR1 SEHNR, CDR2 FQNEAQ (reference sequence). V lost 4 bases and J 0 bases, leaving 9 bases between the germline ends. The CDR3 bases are TGTGCCAGCAGCTGGGACCGTACAACTAATGAAAAACTGTTTTTT. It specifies CASSWDRTTNEKLFF.

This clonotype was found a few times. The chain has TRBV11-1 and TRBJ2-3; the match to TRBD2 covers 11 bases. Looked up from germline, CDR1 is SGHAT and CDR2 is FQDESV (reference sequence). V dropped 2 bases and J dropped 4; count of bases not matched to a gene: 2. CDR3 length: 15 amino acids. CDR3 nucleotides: TGTGCCAGCAGCTTACTAGCGGGAGGCGCAGATACGCAGTATTTT. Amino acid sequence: CASSLLAGGADTQYF.

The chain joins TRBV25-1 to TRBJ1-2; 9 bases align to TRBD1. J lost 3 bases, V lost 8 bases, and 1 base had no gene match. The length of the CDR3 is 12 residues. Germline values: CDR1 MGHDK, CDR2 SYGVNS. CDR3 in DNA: TGTGCCAGCGGGGACAGGGACTATGGCTACACCTTC. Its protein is CASGDRDYGYTF.